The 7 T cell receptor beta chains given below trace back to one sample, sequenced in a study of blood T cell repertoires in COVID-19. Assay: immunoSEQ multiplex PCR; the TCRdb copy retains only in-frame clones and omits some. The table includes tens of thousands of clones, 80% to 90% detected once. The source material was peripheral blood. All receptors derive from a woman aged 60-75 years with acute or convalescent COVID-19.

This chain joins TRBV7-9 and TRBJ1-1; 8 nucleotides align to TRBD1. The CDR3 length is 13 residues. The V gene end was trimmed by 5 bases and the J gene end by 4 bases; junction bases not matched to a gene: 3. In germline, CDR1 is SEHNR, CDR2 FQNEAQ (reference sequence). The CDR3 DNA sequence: TGTGCCAGCAGCCGGACAGGGTTCACTGAAGCTTTCTTT. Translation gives CASSRTGFTEAFF. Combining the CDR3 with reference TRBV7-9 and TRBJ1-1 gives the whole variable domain DTGVSQNPRHKITKRGQNVTFRCDPISEHNRLYWYRQTLGQGPEFLTYFQNEAQLEKSRLLSDRFSAERPKGSFSTLEIQRTEQGDSAMYLCASSRTGFTEAFFGQGTRLTVV.

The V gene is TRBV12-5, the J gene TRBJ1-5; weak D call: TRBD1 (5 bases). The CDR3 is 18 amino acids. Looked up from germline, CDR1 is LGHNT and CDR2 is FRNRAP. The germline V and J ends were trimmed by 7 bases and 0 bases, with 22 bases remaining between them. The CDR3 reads CASEPRGFQAYSNQPQHF. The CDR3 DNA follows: TGTGCTAGTGAGCCCCGGGGGTTTCAGGCTTATAGCAATCAGCCCCAGCATTTT.

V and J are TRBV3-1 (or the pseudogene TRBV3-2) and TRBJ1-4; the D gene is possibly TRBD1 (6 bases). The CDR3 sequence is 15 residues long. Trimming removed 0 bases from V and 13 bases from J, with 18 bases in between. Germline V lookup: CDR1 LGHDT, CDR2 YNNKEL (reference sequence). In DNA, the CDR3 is TGTGCCAGCAGCCAAGATGTTCCTCGGCAGGGGACACTGTTTTTT. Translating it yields CASSQDVPRQGTLFF.

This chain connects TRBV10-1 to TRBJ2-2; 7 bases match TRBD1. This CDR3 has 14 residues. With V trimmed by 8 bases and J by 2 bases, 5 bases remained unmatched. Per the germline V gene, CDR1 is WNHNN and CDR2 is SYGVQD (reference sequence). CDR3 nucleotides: TGCGCCAGCTCGGGGACAGTCAACACCGGGGAGCTGTTTTTT. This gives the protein CASSGTVNTGELFF.

The CDR3 region is CASRRGGAVNEQFF. The CDR3 DNA reads TGTGCCAGTAGGCGGGGGGGCGCTGTGAATGAGCAGTTCTTC. V usage is TRBV6-5 and J usage is TRBJ2-1, with 9 positions matching TRBD2. The CDR3 runs to 14 residues. The V gene's germline CDR1 is MNHEY and CDR2 SVGAGI. After removal of 9 bases from V and 7 bases from J, the junction contained 10 bases not matched to a gene.

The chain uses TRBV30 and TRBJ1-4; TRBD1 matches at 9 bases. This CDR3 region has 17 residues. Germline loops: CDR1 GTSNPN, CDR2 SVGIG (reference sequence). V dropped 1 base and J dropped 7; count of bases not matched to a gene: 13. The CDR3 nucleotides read TGTGCCTGGAGTGCCTATTTAGTCGGGACAGGGCCTGAAAAACTGTTTTTT. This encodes CAWSAYLVGTGPEKLFF.

CDR3 bases: TGTGCCAGCAGCCTTACCCGGGACAGGGGGAGTGAGCAGTACTTC. This gives the protein CASSLTRDRGSEQYF. V usage is TRBV3-1 (or the pseudogene TRBV3-2) and J usage is TRBJ2-7; 11 bases fit TRBD1. V lost 4 bases to trimming and J lost 7 bases; unmatched junction nucleotides: 9. Germline V gene data show CDR1 as LGHDT and CDR2 as YNNKEL (reference sequence). The CDR3 covers 15 residues.